This T cell receptor (beta chain) was found in a study of T cell changes during pregnancy in multiple sclerosis. Profiled with immunoSEQ multiplex PCR; TCRdb holds only in-frame clones, not every one. Here the sample spans approximately 93,000 clones, around 90% being singletons. V lost 5 bases to trimming and J lost 0 bases; unmatched junction nucleotides: 6. This CDR3 spans 15 amino acids. Germline lookup yields CDR1 SGHTA and CDR2 FQGNSA. The sample consisted of peripheral blood, taken in the first trimester of pregnancy. The rearrangement joins TRBV7-2 to TRBJ2-7, with 8 nucleotides matching TRBD1. The TCR was taken from a female donor in good health, enrolled as a control in a pregnancy study. CDR3 protein: CASSRGQASSYEQYF. The CDR3 DNA is TGTGCCAGCAGCCGGGGACAGGCGAGCTCCTACGAGCAGTACTTC.